This T cell receptor beta chain was retrieved from a study of T cells in Graves' hyperthyroidism and ophthalmopathy. About the research overall: The initial diagnosis was the point when peripheral blood was collected, ahead of any treatment.

Authors of the study amplified TCR beta CDR3 regions from RNA transcripts. An initial round of RT-PCR targeting the TCR CDR3 relied on the HTBI primer set. TCRdb recomputed calls from the multiplex PCR reads with MiXCR, one row per CDR3 protein. Among some 700,000 distinct CDR3 sequences listed, 17% were seen once. In this sample, this clonotype turned up once. V gave up 3 bases and J gave up 0 bases; unmatched junction bases: 20. Germline CDR1 SGDLS, CDR2 YYNGEE. This CDR3 contains 22 residues. On the basis of clinical symptoms, serum thyroxine and TRAb, thyroid ultrasound and orbital computed tomography, diagnoses were made.

The clonotype comes from a middle-aged man with Graves' hyperthyroidism. This chain links TRBV9 with TRBJ2-4, with 11 positions matching TRBD2. Sequenced input: blood. CDR3 sequence reads: CASSARTGLWGLADLAKNIQYF. CDR3 DNA: TGTGCCAGCAGCGCGAGGACAGGACTGTGGGGACTAGCGGATCTAGCCAAAAACATTCAGTACTTC.